Detailed here is one T cell receptor beta chain. No antigen is known for it. The same CDR3 can be traced to other DNA sequences in this sample. V dropped 4 bases and J dropped 1 base, with 6 bases sitting between them. Per germline, CDR1 SGHRS and CDR2 YFSETQ. The CDR3 consists of 12 residues. The data are from a study of cytomegalovirus exposure and HLA in healthy donors. Overall study findings and caveats: Reported results showed that the classifier diagnosed cytomegalovirus status with high specificity and sensitivity.

PCR employed 60 Vbeta and 13 Jbeta primers. The assay was immunoSEQ multiplex PCR, and TCRdb's table has in-frame clones only and misses some. The sample lists around 150,000 clones; about 60% were seen once. The receptor was isolated from a woman in her fifties or sixties in good health and CMV-seropositive. This chain uses TRBV5-1 with TRBJ2-7, with D unclear. The sample consisted of PBMCs. Here the CDR3 reads CASSPNSYEQYF. CDR3 in DNA: TGCGCCAGCAGCCCAAATTCCTACGAGCAGTACTTC.